This T cell receptor beta chain came from a study of shared clonotypes between healthy human individuals. Study findings and constraints: Around 5% was the fraction of naive CD4 clonotypes found shared across a handful of donors.

Germline trimming cut 1 base from V and 6 bases from J; bases unmatched to any gene: 6. The CDR3 loop spans 15 amino acids. Germline values: CDR1 MDHEN, CDR2 SYDVKM. Repertoires were generated with immunoSEQ multiplex PCR, while TCRdb's copy carries only in-frame clones and drops some. The table records approximately 2.5 million clones, roughly 93% of them present only once. Remarks on this clone: The antigen remains undetermined.

This sequence joins TRBV28 and TRBJ2-3; TRBD1 matches at 8 bases. The TCR was taken from a young man in good health. Some clones in this sample may be carry-over from other donors' samples. Sample: naive CD4+ T cells from PBMCs. Subset noted: CD45RA+ positively selected. The DNA for the CDR3 is TGTGCCAGCAGTTTATCGGCAGGGGGCCCTGATACGCAGTATTTT. The encoded protein is CASSLSAGGPDTQYF.